The rows below give T cell receptor beta chains drawn from one sample of a study of cytomegalovirus exposure and HLA in healthy donors. The data were produced by immunoSEQ multiplex PCR, yet TCRdb's version contains in-frame clones alone and is incomplete. Among about 300,000 clones listed, 86% were seen once. Sequenced input: PBMCs. The receptors shown here come from a man between 40 and 49 years old in good health and CMV-seropositive. Both conserved end residues are trimmed from each CDR3. A D gene is named only where the DNA matches it firmly.

D	J	V	CDR3
TRBD1	TRBJ2-7	TRBV6-5	ASRPGQGAEQY
NA	TRBJ2-7	TRBV27	ASSLNRAYEQY
TRBD1	TRBJ1-4	TRBV5-1	ASSPGSGGEKLF
TRBD1	TRBJ1-3	TRBV6-5	ASRGQGSGNTIY
NA	TRBJ2-7	TRBV27	ASSWLERSSYEQY
TRBD1	TRBJ1-1	TRBV28	ASSLAGGMNTEAF
TRBD2	TRBJ2-2	TRBV7-3	ASRLADTGELF
TRBD2	TRBJ2-1	TRBV7-6	ASSPGLTNGGQF
TRBD2	TRBJ2-7	TRBV4-1	ASSQGLAGALYEQY
NA	TRBJ2-7	TRBV5-5	ASSLDGQRSYEQY
NA	TRBJ2-5	TRBV6-5	ASSRRPRETQY
NA	TRBJ1-2	TRBV19	ASSIKVRGVVYGYT
NA	TRBJ2-7	TRBV20-1	SAEAGTPSY
NA	TRBJ2-4	TRBV7-9	ASSSTLGDIQY
TRBD2	TRBJ2-5	TRBV18	ASSPRLAGVMETQY
TRBD1	TRBJ2-1	TRBV14	ASSQRTGKRTYNEQF
TRBD1	TRBJ2-7	TRBV28	ASSKPGTGVREQY
TRBD1	TRBJ2-7	TRBV7-2	ASSFSGGEQY
NA	TRBJ1-1	TRBV10-3	AISGSREGTEAF
NA	TRBJ1-1	TRBV7-2	ASSATAMNTEAF